Listed here is a single T cell receptor beta chain. What it recognizes is unknown. Germline CDR1 is MNHEY and CDR2 is SMNVEV (reference sequence). V was trimmed by 4 bases and J by 9 bases, leaving 10 bases between them. The CDR3 is 13 amino acids. This specimen comes from a study of T cell responses to AZD1222 COVID-19 vaccine. Study findings and constraints: Two AZD1222 doses significantly raised spike-specific TCR breadth and depth over controls. Among those given AZD1222, only five to seven were seropositive at baseline. Nearly half of spike-specific TCRs reportedly target variant regions that are unmutated in the B.1.351 and B.1.1.7 variants. Donors, mostly white British, included more females; clonal diversity was possibly underestimated.

Assay: immunoSEQ multiplex PCR; the TCRdb copy retains only in-frame clones and omits some. The table shows 150,000 to 200,000 clones, with approximately 91% occurring only once. Specimen: peripheral blood, collected 28 days after the second AZD1222 dose. This receptor was obtained from an adult who received the AZD1222 COVID-19 vaccine. The gene calls are TRBV27 and TRBJ1-6; D is unclear. CDR3 nucleotides: TGTGCCAGCAGTTCCGGCACAGTTTCACCCCTCCACTTT. Translation gives CASSSGTVSPLHF.